The clone carrying this TCR beta chain was picked up one time. What it binds is unknown. These data come from a study of CD8 T cells in ankylosing spondylitis. Study-level findings and limits: Matched ankylosing spondylitis synovial fluid reportedly showed significant enrichment of disease-linked clones. Characteristic, it appeared, of ankylosing spondylitis blood was a TCR beta motif of 7 or 8 highly homologous variants. Earlier reports found some motif variants in synovial fluid and blood in reactive arthritis.

Using quantitative 5'-RACE with molecular barcodes, the authors made TCR beta libraries. TCRdb reprocessed the 5' RACE reads via MiXCR and lists one record per CDR3 protein. The table shows around 150,000 distinct CDR3 sequences, with approximately 44% occurring only once. Germline CDR1 MDHEN, CDR2 SYDVKM. This CDR3 contains 16 residues. Trimming cost V 2 bases and J 5 bases; bases outside gene matches: 7. The sequence came from a male donor with ankylosing spondylitis. Sequences were obtained from synovial fluid, either unsorted or a sorted T cell fraction (not recorded which). The rearrangement links TRBV28 to TRBJ2-1; 9 bases map to TRBD2. CDR3 sequence: CASSLALAGLNNEQFF. The CDR3 DNA reads as TGTGCCAGCAGTTTAGCGCTAGCGGGACTCAACAATGAGCAGTTCTTC.